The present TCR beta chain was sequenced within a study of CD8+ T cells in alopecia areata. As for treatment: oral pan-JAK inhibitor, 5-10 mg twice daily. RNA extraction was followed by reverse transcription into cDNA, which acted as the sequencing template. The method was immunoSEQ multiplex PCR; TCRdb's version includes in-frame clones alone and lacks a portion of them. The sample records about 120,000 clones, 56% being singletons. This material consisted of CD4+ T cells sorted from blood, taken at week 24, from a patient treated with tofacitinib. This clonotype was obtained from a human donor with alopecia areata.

The CDR3 spells CASSHLGGGPNYGYTF. The CDR3, as DNA: TGCGCCAGCAGCCACCTAGGCGGGGGGCCTAACTATGGCTACACCTTC. The chain combines TRBV4-1 with TRBJ1-2; a possible D gene is TRBD1 (6 bases). Germline CDR1 MGHRA, CDR2 YSYEKL. The CDR3 extends over 16 amino acids. Trimming shortened V by 3 bases and J by 0 bases, and 14 bases separated the two germline ends.